These 17 T cell receptor beta chains were all obtained from the same sample, sequenced in a study of blood T cell repertoires in COVID-19. Profiling relied on immunoSEQ multiplex PCR, and the TCRdb table lists in-frame clones only, not all of them. The sample has hundreds of thousands of clones, around 85% seen once. Sequenced input: PBMCs or T cells enriched from blood (not recorded which). These receptors were collected from a woman in her 40s who had recovered from COVID-19.

The genes are TRBV14 and TRBJ1-1; no definite D call. The V end lost 2 bases, the J end lost 0 bases, and 4 bases lay between the germline ends. CDR3 length equals 13 residues. Germline V CDR1 and CDR2: SGHDN, FVKESK. DNA of the CDR3: TGTGCCAGCAGCCAACAGTTGAACACTGAAGCTTTCTTT. Translation gives CASSQQLNTEAFF.

The chain is built from TRBV7-8 and TRBJ2-1, with D hard to call. The CDR3 is 14 amino acids. Germline CDR1 SGHVS, CDR2 FQNEAQ. Trimming stripped 3 bases from V and 5 bases from J, with 11 bases between. In DNA, the CDR3 is TGTGCCAGCAGCTTTAGTTTATCCCACAATGAGCAGTTCTTC. It codes for CASSFSLSHNEQFF.

The rearrangement uses TRBV15 and TRBJ1-2; D remains unclear. Per germline, CDR1 LNHNV and CDR2 YYDKDF (reference sequence). Between the trimmed V and J ends, which lost 3 bases and 6 bases, there was a span of 11 bases. This CDR3 is built from 13 residues. CDR3: CATSRPQRDGYTF. CDR3 sequence (DNA): TGTGCCACCAGCAGGCCGCAGAGGGATGGCTACACCTTC.

V and J are TRBV6-5 and TRBJ2-1; 8 nucleotides match TRBD2. This CDR3 region has 13 residues. Germline V CDR1 and CDR2: MNHEY, SVGAGI. The CDR3 DNA reads TGTGCAGAAAACAAGCGGGAGTCTTGTGAGCAGTTCTTC. Its protein product is CAENKRESCEQFF.

The CDR3 loop reads CASSPPGLAGAAEQYF. The CDR3 DNA reads as TGTGCCAGCTCACCACCGGGTCTAGCGGGAGCGGCCGAGCAGTACTTC. This chain connects TRBV18 to TRBJ2-7; TRBD2 matches 10 bases. The CDR3 loop spans 16 amino acids. With V trimmed by 0 bases and J by 6 bases, 8 bases remained unmatched. The germline V gene encodes CDR1 KGHSH and CDR2 LQKENI.

The chain links TRBV6-1 to TRBJ1-2; 7 bases agree with TRBD1. CDR1 is MNHNS and CDR2 is SASEGT in the germline V gene. The CDR3 totals 13 residues. V lost 3 bases, J lost 8 bases, and 6 bases stayed unmatched. The CDR3 here is CASSETGPGGYTF. The CDR3 DNA follows: TGTGCCAGCAGTGAGACAGGGCCAGGGGGCTACACCTTC.

The chain links TRBV30 to TRBJ1-6; no clear D. The germline CDR1 and CDR2 sequences are GTSNPN and SVGIG (reference sequence). V lost 5 bases and J lost 6, with 11 bases in between. The CDR3 covers 13 residues. The DNA for the CDR3 is TGTGCCTGGGGGAGGAGAGGTAATTCACCCCTCCACTTT. Protein: CAWGRRGNSPLHF. Full variable domain (remainder filled in from reference TRBV30 and TRBJ1-6): SQTIHQWPATLVQPVGSPLSLECTVEGTSNPNLYWYRQAAGRGLQLLFYSVGIGQISSEVPQNLSASRPQDRQFILSSKKLLLSDSGFYLCAWGRRGNSPLHFGNGTRLTVT.

This clone came up once. The chain carries TRBV7-9 and TRBJ2-1; perhaps TRBD2 as D (6 bases). This CDR3 region has 15 residues. Trimming removed 5 bases at V and 5 bases at J, with 16 bases between. CDR1 is SEHNR, CDR2 FQNEAQ, per germline (reference sequence). CDR3 protein: CASSPQGGRHNEQFF. CDR3 bases: TGTGCCAGCAGCCCTCAGGGTGGGAGGCACAATGAGCAGTTCTTC.

Here the CDR3 reads CATSRVGGRETQYF. The CDR3 region has the DNA TGTGCCACCAGCAGAGTAGGCGGCCGGGAGACCCAGTACTTC. The chain is built from TRBV15 and TRBJ2-5, with D unresolved. Trimming stripped 1 base from V and 5 bases from J, with 11 bases between. The CDR3 is 14 amino acids. Germline assignment: CDR1 LNHNV and CDR2 YYDKDF (reference sequence).

The chain employs TRBV7-2 and TRBJ2-1; possible D gene TRBD2, 5 bases. The CDR3 spans 16 residues. Trimming took 2 bases from V and 0 from J, leaving 11 bases between them. Germline lookup yields CDR1 SGHTA and CDR2 FQGNSA. This CDR3 is CASSLRSDYSYNEQFF. The CDR3 DNA is TGTGCCAGCAGCTTACGTTCCGACTACTCCTACAATGAGCAGTTCTTC. Drawing the rest from reference TRBV7-2 and TRBJ2-1, the complete variable domain is GAGVSQSPSNKVTEKGKDVELRCDPISGHTALYWYRQSLGQGLEFLIYFQGNSAPDKSGLPSDRFSAERTGGSVSTLTIQRTQQEDSAVYLCASSLRSDYSYNEQFFGPGTRLTVL.

This clone was observed a single time. This rearrangement joins TRBV15 to TRBJ2-7; 11 positions match TRBD1. The CDR3 extends over 16 amino acids. CDR1 and CDR2 from the germline V gene are LNHNV and YYDKDF (reference sequence). The V and J ends lost 2 bases and 7 bases, in that order; junction bases with no gene match: 10. The CDR3 region is CATSRFRDRGKKEQYF. The DNA of the CDR3 is TGTGCCACCAGCAGATTCCGGGACAGGGGGAAGAAAGAGCAGTACTTC.

J is TRBJ1-3 and V is TRBV28, with a tentative D call TRBD1 (5 bases). The germline V gene has CDR1 MDHEN and CDR2 SYDVKM. There are 15 residues in the CDR3. V lost 5 bases and J 0 bases, leaving 11 bases between the germline ends. CDR3 nucleotides: TGTGCCAGCAGTGGCCCCGGGGGCTCTGGAAACACCATATATTTT. This gives the protein CASSGPGGSGNTIYF.

The chain carries TRBV2 and TRBJ2-7, with a tentative D call TRBD2 (6 bases). The CDR3 loop spans 16 amino acids. The V gene's germline CDR1 is SNHLY and CDR2 FYNNEI. Trimming shortened V by 3 bases and J by 2 bases, and 17 bases separated the two germline ends. In DNA, the CDR3 is TGTGCCAGCAGTGAGGTCGATGCAGGGAGGCCCTACGAGCAGTACTTC. Protein sequence: CASSEVDAGRPYEQYF. Based on the CDR3 plus reference TRBV2 and TRBJ2-7, the full variable domain is EPEVTQTPSHQVTQMGQEVILRCVPISNHLYFYWYRQILGQKVEFLVSFYNNEISEKSEIFDDQFSVERPDGSNFTLKIRSTKLEDSAMYFCASSEVDAGRPYEQYFGPGTRLTVT.

The chain recombines TRBV7-9 with TRBJ2-3; D may be TRBD2 (6 bases). This CDR3 region has 17 residues. Trimming removed 5 bases from V and 2 bases from J, with 20 bases in between. Germline V gives CDR1 SEHNR, CDR2 FQNEAQ (reference sequence). CDR3 protein: CASSQPRGLPDTDTQYF. The CDR3 bases are TGTGCCAGCAGCCAACCGAGGGGACTCCCTGACACAGATACGCAGTATTTT.

CDR3 sequence: CASSKAGQGVIGYTF. For the CDR3, the DNA is TGTGCCAGCAGCAAAGCCGGACAGGGGGTGATAGGCTACACCTTC. The chain is built from TRBV21-1 and TRBJ1-2; the table's D call TRBD1 went unverified against the DNA. TRBV21-1 is termed a pseudogene. The CDR3 sequence is 15 residues long.

The gene calls are TRBV30 and TRBJ2-7, with a tentative D call TRBD1 (6 bases). Germline V gives CDR1 GTSNPN, CDR2 SVGIG (reference sequence). This CDR3 spans 15 amino acids. V lost 2 bases and J lost 1, with 15 bases in between. The CDR3 DNA follows: TGTGCCTGGAGTAAACGGGATCAGGGGTCCTACGAGCAGTACTTC. This encodes CAWSKRDQGSYEQYF.

The chain recombines TRBV10-3 with TRBJ2-5, with D possibly TRBD2 on 6 matching bases. The length of the CDR3 is 12 residues. The germline V gene has CDR1 ENHRY and CDR2 SYGVKD. With 4 bases removed from V and 5 bases from J, the gap between germline ends came to 8 bases. CDR3 DNA sequence: TGTGCCATCAGTGTCCGGGGGGAGACCCAGTACTTC. Translated: CAISVRGETQYF.